Here is one T cell receptor beta chain with its context. No antigen is known for it. Germline lookup yields CDR1 MNHEY and CDR2 SVGAGI. Trimming shortened V by 1 base and J by 6 bases, and 9 bases separated the two germline ends. The CDR3 contains 13 residues. Recipients were bled about 28 days pretransplant and at posttransplant days 30, 100, 180. Repertoires were generated with immunoSEQ multiplex PCR, while TCRdb's copy carries only in-frame clones and drops some. The profile shows more than 12,000 clones, over 75% of them singletons. The sample originates from a study of T cell clonotyping in hematopoietic cell transplantation. Study results and limitations: No sorting was done, leaving CD4 and CD8 contributions mixed.

The chain has TRBV6-5 and TRBJ1-1, with D unclear. The sequence came from a male patient in his fifties or sixties who had an allogeneic stem cell transplant from an unrelated donor, so T cells may come from the graft donor. Some clones in this sample may be carry-over from other donors' samples. This specimen was PBMCs, taken 100 days after allogeneic stem cell transplant. The CDR3 region is CASSYYPLAEAFF. The CDR3, as DNA: TGTGCCAGCAGTTACTACCCACTCGCTGAAGCTTTCTTT.